The rows below give T cell receptor beta chains drawn from one sample of a study of blood T cell repertoires in COVID-19. TCRdb's table, derived via immunoSEQ multiplex PCR, lists solely in-frame clones and lacks some. The data hold around 120,000 clones, with 70% to 90% observed a single time. Sequencing was carried out using peripheral blood. The receptors stem from a man aged 45-65 years with acute or convalescent COVID-19. The CDR3 runs from the conserved cysteine through the conserved F or W. D genes are given only for firm matches. Size is omitted from some rows. Given values are once, few, many or a class for expanded clones.

clone_size j_call v_call d_call cdr3_aa cdr3_nt
NA TRBJ2-7 TRBV6-2/TRBV6-3 NA CASSLADTQEQYF TGTGCCAGCAGTCTCGCGGACACCCAAGAGCAGTACTTC
NA TRBJ2-3 TRBV10-1 TRBD2 CASSEPAGGTDTQYF TGCGCCAGCAGTGAACCAGCGGGAGGCACAGATACGCAGTATTTT
NA TRBJ1-6 TRBV12-3/TRBV12-4 NA CASTLSGESPLHF TGTGCCAGCACCTTATCCGGGGAATCACCCCTCCACTTT
NA TRBJ2-3 TRBV4-1 TRBD2 CASSPRGAGGPTDTQYF TGCGCCAGCAGCCCCCGAGGAGCGGGAGGGCCGACAGATACGCAGTATTTT
NA TRBJ2-1 TRBV4-3 TRBD2 CASSQDWASGAPDEQFF TGCGCCAGCAGCCAAGACTGGGCTAGCGGGGCGCCCGATGAGCAGTTCTTC
NA TRBJ1-4 TRBV30 NA CAWNPDSYNEKLFF TGTGCCTGGAATCCCGACAGCTATAATGAAAAACTGTTTTTT
NA TRBJ1-2 TRBV2 TRBD1 CASSGDSLYGYTF TGTGCCAGCAGTGGGGACAGTCTCTATGGCTACACCTTC
once TRBJ2-7 TRBV5-1 TRBD2 CASPPETGQTSGRVDEQYF TGCGCCAGCCCCCCAGAAACAGGGCAGACTAGCGGGAGGGTTGACGAGCAGTACTTC
NA TRBJ1-1 TRBV10-3 TRBD1 CAISPRQGPEAFF TGTGCCATCAGTCCGCGACAGGGCCCTGAAGCTTTCTTT
few TRBJ2-1 TRBV7-2 TRBD2 CASSLVGGRNNEQFF TGTGCCAGCAGCTTAGTGGGCGGGAGGAACAATGAGCAGTTCTTC
once TRBJ2-3 TRBV19 TRBD2 CASSNWEGLAPDTQYF TGTGCCAGTAGTAATTGGGAGGGACTAGCCCCAGATACGCAGTATTTT
NA TRBJ2-7 TRBV7-2 TRBD2 CASSFRTGGQGEQYF TGTGCCAGCAGCTTCAGGACGGGAGGGCAAGGCGAGCAGTACTTC
NA TRBJ2-2 TRBV7-9 NA CASSPRTRNTGELFF TGTGCCAGCAGCCCTCGGACACGGAACACCGGGGAGCTGTTTTTT
NA TRBJ2-6 TRBV9 NA CASSVAGLAGANVLTF TGTGCCAGCAGCGTAGCGGGACTCGCGGGGGCCAACGTCCTGACTTTC